This T cell receptor (beta chain) was sequenced in a study of tumor and adjacent non-tumor tissue in lung cancer. Study summary: There were around 11 adenocarcinoma, a couple of squamous cell carcinoma and 1 small cell lung cancer cases. Millions of productive TCRbeta reads were obtained per sample on average. Aged roughly 30 to 76 years, patients included approximately 11 men and about five women with stage I to III disease. Study-level findings and limits: Top 100 clones took a larger repertoire share in normal lung.

Turning to this clonotype: Its antigen remains unidentified. An end of the junction does not agree with germline; a read error may underlie this.

The library came from three nested PCR rounds adapted from ARM-PCR protocols. Each CDR3 protein is one row after TCRdb ran MiXCR on the multiplex PCR reads. The sample has roughly 65,000 distinct CDR3 sequences, 60% seen once. This CDR3 has 13 amino acids. Germline V gene lookup returns CDR1 SQVTM and CDR2 ANQGSEA. No cell sorting was done before RNA was extracted from the tissue. The clonotype comes from a man aged 50 or older with non-small cell lung cancer. The chain joins TRBV29-1 to TRBJ2-7, with D unclear. The source material was lung tumor tissue. CDR3 in amino acids: CSATPSWLDERYF. DNA for the CDR3: TGCAGCGCCACGCCCAGCTGGTTGGACGAGCGGTACTTC.